This TCR beta chain is from a study of blood T cells in healthy people across ages. Germline lookup yields CDR1 DFQATT and CDR2 SNEGSKA (reference sequence). The junction had 9 bases not matched to a gene; V was cut back by 0 bases and J by 9 bases. The CDR3 is 15 residues long. Together with a sample-barcoded 5' primer, a J-beta primer mix was included in a second PCR lasting about 7 to 12 cycles. Via MiXCR, TCRdb re-called the 5' RACE reads, giving one row per CDR3 protein. Of 600,000 or so distinct CDR3 sequences listed, roughly 30% are singletons. The gene calls are TRBV20-1 and TRBJ2-3; 10 nucleotides line up with TRBD2. Sequencing was performed on blood. The clonotype was recovered from a woman aged 80 or over in good health. The CDR3 region is CSARDLAGARDTQYF. The CDR3 DNA is TGCAGTGCTAGAGATCTAGCGGGGGCTAGAGACACGCAGTATTTT.